A single TCR beta chain is shown here with its context. This clonotype was detected once. The antigen this receptor binds is unknown. A much larger clone differs from this one at a single base, so this may be a read error. The data were taken from a study of Graves' ophthalmopathy and Graves' hyperthyroidism (dated by TCRdb to the late 2010s). Background for the entire study: Hyperthyroidism was considered stable if no progression to ophthalmopathy occurred within 18 months of follow-up. The study used signatures of the TCR beta repertoire to tell Graves' ophthalmopathy apart from Graves' hyperthyroidism and to predict which patients would progress to ophthalmopathy. In total, approximately 130 blood samples were TCR-sequenced: 43 ophthalmopathy, about 75 hyperthyroidism and roughly 17 hyperthyroidism-to-ophthalmopathy patients. A discovery set of 95 to 100 patients (43 ophthalmopathy, just over 55 stable hyperthyroidism) was enrolled to explore V-J signatures distinguishing ophthalmopathy from hyperthyroidism. An independent validation cohort was composed of some 18 hyperthyroidism patients and more than 15 patients who later progressed from hyperthyroidism to ophthalmopathy. In over five hyperthyroidism patients, T-cell repertoires of thyroid tissue and blood were compared. Following sample collection, hyperthyroidism patients were given methimazole at a starting dose of 30 mg daily, and ophthalmopathy patients were given high-dose intravenous methylprednisolone. Study-wide findings and limitations: Most expanded thyroid clonotypes with frequency above 0.001 were also detected in blood, suggesting blood repertoires may reflect the thyroid immune response. No statistical method was used to set the sample size in advance, and the investigators knew which group each participant was assigned to. In validation, the model predicted ophthalmopathy progression with 55% to 71% sensitivity and approximately 75% specificity; roughly 11 predicted patients were CT-confirmed with GO in a median of around 6.5 months. The 13-signature model separated ophthalmopathy from stable hyperthyroidism with roughly 88% sensitivity and almost 84% specificity in cross-validation, and 80%/75% in the test set.

Hyperthyroidism patients were newly diagnosed, were aged 18 to 65 years, and had a disease duration under 2 months. Patients were excluded if they had other autoimmune diseases, uncontrolled infections, pregnancy or lactation. Diagnosis relied on clinical symptoms, serum thyroxine, TRAb, thyroid ultrasound and orbital computed tomography. Trizol reagent was used to extract the total RNA, and its quality was then checked on an Agilent 2100 Bioanalyzer. Trimming costs V 4 bases and J 0 bases, and their ends lie 12 bases apart. CDR1 and CDR2, per the germline V gene (reference sequence), are SEHNR and FQNEAQ. The CDR3, cysteine through phenylalanine, is 15 amino acids long. Just the 45-base CDR3 DNA is kept, in frame starting at base 1. For repertoire sequencing, TCR beta CDR3 regions were amplified from RNA transcripts. The first round was an RT-PCR using HTBI primers with the Qiagen OneStep RT-PCR kit, and this first round was followed by a second-round multiplex PCR, then size selection and purification. The libraries underwent paired-end sequencing with 100 bp reads on an Illumina HiSeq2000. Concerning the study's data processing: SOAPnuke was used to process the reads, throwing out any read that had adapters, had uncalled bases, had a mean Phred below 15, or lacked an exact constant-primer or identifier match. COPE v1.2.5 was used to merge the high-quality paired reads. Clonotypes were defined as unique nucleotide sequences and were aligned to IMGT TRB V, D and J references using MiTCR v1.1. Analysis was restricted to V-J combinations with a frequency above 0.0001, which covered roughly 99% of repertoires. For each V-J combination, a TCR clonal expansion and chaos score was defined as F50 clonal expansion divided by the chaos observed in the TCRdist matrix. Welch's t-statistics and random forest were used to narrow the features down to approximately 13 V-J combinations, which were then fed into a naive Bayes classifier. The Morisita-Horn index was used to measure how similar the thyroid and blood repertoires were. TCRdb itself trimmed the public reads at Q25 with fastp, ran MiXCR and retained productive beta chains. Each CDR3 protein appears once, grouped with its most common genes and DNA. For this entry, the V and J calls and clone size follow TCRdb and not the study's own pipeline. This sample has about 500,000 distinct CDR3 sequences in its table, and just under 40% of those were observed once. The ten largest clones add up to about 4.2% of the sample.

The TCR originated in an adult man with Graves' hyperthyroidism. Rearrangement joined TRBV7-9 to TRBJ1-1; there is no confident call for the D gene. Sequencing used peripheral blood or thyroid tissue (not recorded which). Here the CDR3 is given as CASSSISTVNTEAFF. The bases read TGTGCCAGCAGCTCCATAAGCACAGTGAACACTGAAGCTTTCTTT.